These T cell receptor beta chains were read from a single sample in a study of cytomegalovirus exposure and HLA in healthy donors. Some clones are missing from TCRdb's copy, which holds only in-frame ones; the method was immunoSEQ multiplex PCR. The sample table includes some 130,000 clones. The sequencing input was PBMCs. The receptor source for this set is a young man in good health and CMV-seronegative. CDR3s include the opening cysteine and the closing phenylalanine or tryptophan. Each record gives: CDR3 DNA, CDR3 protein, J gene, D gene, V gene. D genes are given only for firm matches.

cdr3_nt: TGTGCCAGCAGCTTCCAGGGTAACACTGAAGCTTTCTTT
cdr3_aa: CASSFQGNTEAFF
j_call: TRBJ1-1
d_call: -
v_call: TRBV7-3

cdr3_nt: TGTGCCAGCACCCCAGGGGTGTACTATGGCTACACCTTC
cdr3_aa: CASTPGVYYGYTF
j_call: TRBJ1-2
d_call: -
v_call: TRBV7-9

cdr3_nt: TGTGCCAGCCAGGGACAGCGACCGTTCTTC
cdr3_aa: CASQGQRPFF
j_call: TRBJ2-1
d_call: TRBD1
v_call: TRBV28

cdr3_nt: TGTGCCAGCAGCACAGGGACAGGCTCCTACGAGCAGTACTTC
cdr3_aa: CASSTGTGSYEQYF
j_call: TRBJ2-7
d_call: TRBD1
v_call: TRBV5-5

cdr3_nt: TGTGCCAGCAGTCCCAGACAGGGGGGGGACGGCTACACCTTC
cdr3_aa: CASSPRQGGDGYTF
j_call: TRBJ1-2
d_call: TRBD1
v_call: TRBV27

cdr3_nt: TGTGCCAGCAGCTTACCCGGGACTGGGTCCTACGAGCAGTACTTC
cdr3_aa: CASSLPGTGSYEQYF
j_call: TRBJ2-7
d_call: -
v_call: TRBV7-9

cdr3_nt: TGTGCCATCAGTGACCTCCTTGGGGGGTCCTACGAGCAGTACTTC
cdr3_aa: CAISDLLGGSYEQYF
j_call: TRBJ2-7
d_call: -
v_call: TRBV10-3

cdr3_nt: TGTGCCAGCAGCAGACCCGGGACTAGCGAGGACGAGCAGTACTTC
cdr3_aa: CASSRPGTSEDEQYF
j_call: TRBJ2-7
d_call: TRBD2
v_call: TRBV11-3

cdr3_nt: TGTGCCTGGAGTGGGGGGGGCGAGCAGTACTTC
cdr3_aa: CAWSGGGEQYF
j_call: TRBJ2-7
d_call: TRBD2
v_call: TRBV30

cdr3_nt: TGTGCCAGCACCCCCCTAGCAGGGGTCAATGAGCAGTTCTTC
cdr3_aa: CASTPLAGVNEQFF
j_call: TRBJ2-1
d_call: -
v_call: TRBV28

cdr3_nt: TGTGCCAGCAGCTTAAGGCAGGGGGAAAGAAATACGCAGTATTTT
cdr3_aa: CASSLRQGERNTQYF
j_call: TRBJ2-3
d_call: TRBD1
v_call: TRBV7-9

cdr3_nt: TGTGCCAGCAGCTCTGAGGTGTTGGATGAGCAGTTCTTC
cdr3_aa: CASSSEVLDEQFF
j_call: TRBJ2-1
d_call: -
v_call: TRBV7-2

cdr3_nt: TGCGCCAGCAGCCAAGATAGCAGGGAAGGTCAGCCCCAGCATTTT
cdr3_aa: CASSQDSREGQPQHF
j_call: TRBJ1-5
d_call: -
v_call: TRBV4-3

cdr3_nt: TGCGCCAGCAGCTTTAGTAGGACTACCCTCACAGATACGCAGTATTTT
cdr3_aa: CASSFSRTTLTDTQYF
j_call: TRBJ2-3
d_call: -
v_call: TRBV5-1

cdr3_nt: TGTGCCAGCAGCTTCTCGAGTCACCCCAGGGGGCTTACCGGGGAGCTGTTTTTT
cdr3_aa: CASSFSSHPRGLTGELFF
j_call: TRBJ2-2
d_call: TRBD1
v_call: TRBV7-9

cdr3_nt: TGTGCCAGCAGCGTGGGACAGGAATTACGCTACGAGCAGTACTTC
cdr3_aa: CASSVGQELRYEQYF
j_call: TRBJ2-7
d_call: TRBD1
v_call: TRBV7-3

cdr3_nt: TGCGCCAGCAGGTCAGCGGGTGGAACAGATACGCAGTATTTT
cdr3_aa: CASRSAGGTDTQYF
j_call: TRBJ2-3
d_call: -
v_call: TRBV5-1

cdr3_nt: TGTGCCGGCCGGGGGGACTCTTTTTCGGAATATGGCTACACCTTC
cdr3_aa: CAGRGDSFSEYGYTF
j_call: TRBJ1-2
d_call: -
v_call: TRBV10-3

cdr3_nt: TGTGCCAGCAGCGGAGGTGGGACAAGCTATGGCTACACCTTC
cdr3_aa: CASSGGGTSYGYTF
j_call: TRBJ1-2
d_call: -
v_call: TRBV9

cdr3_nt: TGTGCCAGCAGAATACAGGGGGCAGGGGATGAGCAGTTCTTC
cdr3_aa: CASRIQGAGDEQFF
j_call: TRBJ2-1
d_call: TRBD1
v_call: TRBV27

cdr3_nt: TGTGCCAGCATGCGGCGATTCACAGATACGCAGTATTTT
cdr3_aa: CASMRRFTDTQYF
j_call: TRBJ2-3
d_call: -
v_call: TRBV6-1

cdr3_nt: TGTGCCAGCAGCTTAGGCCTAGCGGGGGCTCAGGATTTT
cdr3_aa: CASSLGLAGAQDF
j_call: TRBJ2-3
d_call: TRBD2
v_call: TRBV11-3

cdr3_nt: TGCGCCAGCAGCCCCCCGGGGGAGACCCACACCCACAATGAGCAGTTCTTC
cdr3_aa: CASSPPGETHTHNEQFF
j_call: TRBJ2-1
d_call: -
v_call: TRBV4-1

cdr3_nt: TGTGCCAGCAGTCCAGCTTACTCCGGGACAGGGGGCTACGAGCAGTACTTC
cdr3_aa: CASSPAYSGTGGYEQYF
j_call: TRBJ2-7
d_call: TRBD1
v_call: TRBV28

cdr3_nt: TGTGCCTGGAGTGTACCCTGGCCAAATGAAAAACTGTTTTTT
cdr3_aa: CAWSVPWPNEKLFF
j_call: TRBJ1-4
d_call: -
v_call: TRBV30

cdr3_nt: TGTGCCAGCAGCTTAGGAGGGCAGAACACTGAAGCTTTCTTT
cdr3_aa: CASSLGGQNTEAFF
j_call: TRBJ1-1
d_call: -
v_call: TRBV11-3

cdr3_nt: TGTGCCAGCAGCGCCACAAGCGGGAGGGCCCTCGTTGAGCAGTTCTTC
cdr3_aa: CASSATSGRALVEQFF
j_call: TRBJ2-1
d_call: TRBD2
v_call: TRBV9

cdr3_nt: TGTGCCAGTAGGAGGGAGGACAGGGGGCTGAACACTGAAGCTTTCTTT
cdr3_aa: CASRREDRGLNTEAFF
j_call: TRBJ1-1
d_call: TRBD1
v_call: TRBV19

cdr3_nt: TGTGCCAGCAGTCTAATATACGAGCAGTACTTC
cdr3_aa: CASSLIYEQYF
j_call: TRBJ2-7
d_call: -
v_call: TRBV28

cdr3_nt: TGCGCCAGCAGCCTGGGACAGGGCCAATACAATGAGCAGTTCTTC
cdr3_aa: CASSLGQGQYNEQFF
j_call: TRBJ2-1
d_call: TRBD1
v_call: TRBV4-3

cdr3_nt: TGTGCCAGCAGTCCTCGATTCAGGGGGCGCGACTCCTACGAGCAGTACTTC
cdr3_aa: CASSPRFRGRDSYEQYF
j_call: TRBJ2-7
d_call: TRBD1
v_call: TRBV27

cdr3_nt: TGTGCCCTTAGATTAGGGGGACAAGAGACCCAGTACTTC
cdr3_aa: CALRLGGQETQYF
j_call: TRBJ2-5
d_call: -
v_call: TRBV5-4

cdr3_nt: TGCGCCAGCAGCTTGGATCCGGTTCTAGCCAAAAACATTCAGTACTTC
cdr3_aa: CASSLDPVLAKNIQYF
j_call: TRBJ2-4
d_call: -
v_call: TRBV5-1

cdr3_nt: TGTGCCAGCTCACAGGGGACAGGGGCCGCCCTTAGTGGTGGCTACACCTTC
cdr3_aa: CASSQGTGAALSGGYTF
j_call: TRBJ1-2
d_call: TRBD1
v_call: TRBV18

cdr3_nt: TGTGCCAGCAGCGGACTAGCGGGAGTCGAGCAGTACTTC
cdr3_aa: CASSGLAGVEQYF
j_call: TRBJ2-7
d_call: TRBD2
v_call: TRBV11-2

cdr3_nt: TGTGCCAGCAGCCCAGGGGCGAACACTGAAGCTTTCTTT
cdr3_aa: CASSPGANTEAFF
j_call: TRBJ1-1
d_call: -
v_call: TRBV7-6

cdr3_nt: TGTGCCAGCAGCTATAGCACGTACGAGCAGTACTTC
cdr3_aa: CASSYSTYEQYF
j_call: TRBJ2-7
d_call: -
v_call: TRBV11-2

cdr3_nt: TGTGCCAGCAGTTTGGGAGTTTATGAGCAGTTCTTC
cdr3_aa: CASSLGVYEQFF
j_call: TRBJ2-1
d_call: -
v_call: TRBV27

cdr3_nt: TGTGCCAGCAGTTCCGGTTGGCCCCAGCATTTT
cdr3_aa: CASSSGWPQHF
j_call: TRBJ1-5
d_call: -
v_call: TRBV28

cdr3_nt: TGTGCCAGCAGCAGAAGAGTTTCGCGGGAGGGCTCCTACAATGAGCAGTTCTTC
cdr3_aa: CASSRRVSREGSYNEQFF
j_call: TRBJ2-1
d_call: TRBD2
v_call: TRBV7-9

cdr3_nt: TGTGCCAGCAGAACAACCGGGACAGGGGACTACGAGCAGTACTTC
cdr3_aa: CASRTTGTGDYEQYF
j_call: TRBJ2-7
d_call: TRBD1
v_call: TRBV6-6

cdr3_nt: TGTGCCAGCAGTGAGCCGGACAGATTCAATGAAAAACTGTTTTTT
cdr3_aa: CASSEPDRFNEKLFF
j_call: TRBJ1-4
d_call: -
v_call: TRBV25-1

cdr3_nt: TGTGCCAGCTCACCTCGACAGGGCGGCGATCAGCCCCAGCATTTT
cdr3_aa: CASSPRQGGDQPQHF
j_call: TRBJ1-5
d_call: TRBD1
v_call: TRBV18

cdr3_nt: TGTGCCACCCGTGACAGTCCAAGCAATCAGCCCCAGCATTTT
cdr3_aa: CATRDSPSNQPQHF
j_call: TRBJ1-5
d_call: -
v_call: TRBV10-3

cdr3_nt: TGTGCCAGCAGCCCTGACTTAAACTATGGCTGCACCTTC
cdr3_aa: CASSPDLNYGCTF
j_call: TRBJ1-2
d_call: -
v_call: TRBV7-9

cdr3_nt: TGTGCCAGCAGCCCCGGACAGAATAATTCACCCCTCCACTTT
cdr3_aa: CASSPGQNNSPLHF
j_call: TRBJ1-6
d_call: -
v_call: TRBV7-9